This T cell receptor (beta chain) was sequenced in a study of cytomegalovirus exposure and HLA in healthy donors. Study overall: Genotyping of roughly 400 donors showed that approximately 83% belonged to the Caucasian-associated ancestry cluster.

V gave up 6 bases and J gave up 5 bases, with 17 bases separating them. CDR1 and CDR2 from the germline V gene are KGHSH and LQKENI. The CDR3 is 15 residues long. Study-wide results and limits: The records held CMV serostatus as the only immune exposure information. About 90% or about 30% of the time was how often most TCR beta V segments were productive, according to an earlier analysis. One variant, a missense change in DCLRE1C, was linked in a later analysis to TCR beta V- and J-gene trimming.

Remarks on this clone: Its matching antigen is unknown.

PCR employed 60 Vbeta and 13 Jbeta primers. This table comes from immunoSEQ multiplex PCR, and its TCRdb copy is limited to in-frame clones, with some not included. This table holds under 250,000 clones, over 60% found once. The sequenced material came from PBMCs. The clonotype originates from a male donor in good health and CMV-seronegative. The chain is built from TRBV18 and TRBJ1-5; unclear D gene. The chain's CDR3 is CASSPTSGIDQPQHF. The CDR3 DNA reads TGTGCCAGCTCGCCCACATCGGGGATTGATCAGCCCCAGCATTTT.